This T cell receptor beta chain derives from a study of T cells in narcolepsy. Only one count was recorded for this clone. Clones were sequenced by immunoSEQ multiplex PCR, and TCRdb holds only the in-frame ones, with some missing. The profile covers about 36,000 clones, with roughly 77% appearing a single time and about 2.3% taken by the ten largest. This CDR3 comprises 17 residues. Per germline, CDR1 SGHNT and CDR2 YENEEA. With 1 base removed from V and 2 bases from J, the gap between germline ends came to 17 bases. The specimen was memory (CD45RA-) CD4+ T cells from blood. This receptor was obtained from a human donor in good health. The gene calls are TRBV11-3 and TRBJ2-5; D might be TRBD2 (5 bases). The CDR3 DNA reads TGTGCCAGCAGCTTAGGTCTAGCCAACCGAGCTCAAGAGACCCAGTACTTC. Protein product: CASSLGLANRAQETQYF.